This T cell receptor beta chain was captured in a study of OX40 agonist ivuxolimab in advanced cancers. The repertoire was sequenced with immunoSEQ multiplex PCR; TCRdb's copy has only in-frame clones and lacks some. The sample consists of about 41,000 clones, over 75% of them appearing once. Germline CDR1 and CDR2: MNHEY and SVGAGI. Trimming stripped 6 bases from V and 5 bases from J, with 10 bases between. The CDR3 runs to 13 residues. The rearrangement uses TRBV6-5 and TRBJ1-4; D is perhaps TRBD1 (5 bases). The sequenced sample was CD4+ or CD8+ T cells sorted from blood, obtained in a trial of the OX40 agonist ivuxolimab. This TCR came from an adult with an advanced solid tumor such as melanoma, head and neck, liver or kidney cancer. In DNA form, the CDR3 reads TGTGCCAGCAGCTGGACAATGAATGAAAAACTGTTTTTT. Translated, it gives CASSWTMNEKLFF.